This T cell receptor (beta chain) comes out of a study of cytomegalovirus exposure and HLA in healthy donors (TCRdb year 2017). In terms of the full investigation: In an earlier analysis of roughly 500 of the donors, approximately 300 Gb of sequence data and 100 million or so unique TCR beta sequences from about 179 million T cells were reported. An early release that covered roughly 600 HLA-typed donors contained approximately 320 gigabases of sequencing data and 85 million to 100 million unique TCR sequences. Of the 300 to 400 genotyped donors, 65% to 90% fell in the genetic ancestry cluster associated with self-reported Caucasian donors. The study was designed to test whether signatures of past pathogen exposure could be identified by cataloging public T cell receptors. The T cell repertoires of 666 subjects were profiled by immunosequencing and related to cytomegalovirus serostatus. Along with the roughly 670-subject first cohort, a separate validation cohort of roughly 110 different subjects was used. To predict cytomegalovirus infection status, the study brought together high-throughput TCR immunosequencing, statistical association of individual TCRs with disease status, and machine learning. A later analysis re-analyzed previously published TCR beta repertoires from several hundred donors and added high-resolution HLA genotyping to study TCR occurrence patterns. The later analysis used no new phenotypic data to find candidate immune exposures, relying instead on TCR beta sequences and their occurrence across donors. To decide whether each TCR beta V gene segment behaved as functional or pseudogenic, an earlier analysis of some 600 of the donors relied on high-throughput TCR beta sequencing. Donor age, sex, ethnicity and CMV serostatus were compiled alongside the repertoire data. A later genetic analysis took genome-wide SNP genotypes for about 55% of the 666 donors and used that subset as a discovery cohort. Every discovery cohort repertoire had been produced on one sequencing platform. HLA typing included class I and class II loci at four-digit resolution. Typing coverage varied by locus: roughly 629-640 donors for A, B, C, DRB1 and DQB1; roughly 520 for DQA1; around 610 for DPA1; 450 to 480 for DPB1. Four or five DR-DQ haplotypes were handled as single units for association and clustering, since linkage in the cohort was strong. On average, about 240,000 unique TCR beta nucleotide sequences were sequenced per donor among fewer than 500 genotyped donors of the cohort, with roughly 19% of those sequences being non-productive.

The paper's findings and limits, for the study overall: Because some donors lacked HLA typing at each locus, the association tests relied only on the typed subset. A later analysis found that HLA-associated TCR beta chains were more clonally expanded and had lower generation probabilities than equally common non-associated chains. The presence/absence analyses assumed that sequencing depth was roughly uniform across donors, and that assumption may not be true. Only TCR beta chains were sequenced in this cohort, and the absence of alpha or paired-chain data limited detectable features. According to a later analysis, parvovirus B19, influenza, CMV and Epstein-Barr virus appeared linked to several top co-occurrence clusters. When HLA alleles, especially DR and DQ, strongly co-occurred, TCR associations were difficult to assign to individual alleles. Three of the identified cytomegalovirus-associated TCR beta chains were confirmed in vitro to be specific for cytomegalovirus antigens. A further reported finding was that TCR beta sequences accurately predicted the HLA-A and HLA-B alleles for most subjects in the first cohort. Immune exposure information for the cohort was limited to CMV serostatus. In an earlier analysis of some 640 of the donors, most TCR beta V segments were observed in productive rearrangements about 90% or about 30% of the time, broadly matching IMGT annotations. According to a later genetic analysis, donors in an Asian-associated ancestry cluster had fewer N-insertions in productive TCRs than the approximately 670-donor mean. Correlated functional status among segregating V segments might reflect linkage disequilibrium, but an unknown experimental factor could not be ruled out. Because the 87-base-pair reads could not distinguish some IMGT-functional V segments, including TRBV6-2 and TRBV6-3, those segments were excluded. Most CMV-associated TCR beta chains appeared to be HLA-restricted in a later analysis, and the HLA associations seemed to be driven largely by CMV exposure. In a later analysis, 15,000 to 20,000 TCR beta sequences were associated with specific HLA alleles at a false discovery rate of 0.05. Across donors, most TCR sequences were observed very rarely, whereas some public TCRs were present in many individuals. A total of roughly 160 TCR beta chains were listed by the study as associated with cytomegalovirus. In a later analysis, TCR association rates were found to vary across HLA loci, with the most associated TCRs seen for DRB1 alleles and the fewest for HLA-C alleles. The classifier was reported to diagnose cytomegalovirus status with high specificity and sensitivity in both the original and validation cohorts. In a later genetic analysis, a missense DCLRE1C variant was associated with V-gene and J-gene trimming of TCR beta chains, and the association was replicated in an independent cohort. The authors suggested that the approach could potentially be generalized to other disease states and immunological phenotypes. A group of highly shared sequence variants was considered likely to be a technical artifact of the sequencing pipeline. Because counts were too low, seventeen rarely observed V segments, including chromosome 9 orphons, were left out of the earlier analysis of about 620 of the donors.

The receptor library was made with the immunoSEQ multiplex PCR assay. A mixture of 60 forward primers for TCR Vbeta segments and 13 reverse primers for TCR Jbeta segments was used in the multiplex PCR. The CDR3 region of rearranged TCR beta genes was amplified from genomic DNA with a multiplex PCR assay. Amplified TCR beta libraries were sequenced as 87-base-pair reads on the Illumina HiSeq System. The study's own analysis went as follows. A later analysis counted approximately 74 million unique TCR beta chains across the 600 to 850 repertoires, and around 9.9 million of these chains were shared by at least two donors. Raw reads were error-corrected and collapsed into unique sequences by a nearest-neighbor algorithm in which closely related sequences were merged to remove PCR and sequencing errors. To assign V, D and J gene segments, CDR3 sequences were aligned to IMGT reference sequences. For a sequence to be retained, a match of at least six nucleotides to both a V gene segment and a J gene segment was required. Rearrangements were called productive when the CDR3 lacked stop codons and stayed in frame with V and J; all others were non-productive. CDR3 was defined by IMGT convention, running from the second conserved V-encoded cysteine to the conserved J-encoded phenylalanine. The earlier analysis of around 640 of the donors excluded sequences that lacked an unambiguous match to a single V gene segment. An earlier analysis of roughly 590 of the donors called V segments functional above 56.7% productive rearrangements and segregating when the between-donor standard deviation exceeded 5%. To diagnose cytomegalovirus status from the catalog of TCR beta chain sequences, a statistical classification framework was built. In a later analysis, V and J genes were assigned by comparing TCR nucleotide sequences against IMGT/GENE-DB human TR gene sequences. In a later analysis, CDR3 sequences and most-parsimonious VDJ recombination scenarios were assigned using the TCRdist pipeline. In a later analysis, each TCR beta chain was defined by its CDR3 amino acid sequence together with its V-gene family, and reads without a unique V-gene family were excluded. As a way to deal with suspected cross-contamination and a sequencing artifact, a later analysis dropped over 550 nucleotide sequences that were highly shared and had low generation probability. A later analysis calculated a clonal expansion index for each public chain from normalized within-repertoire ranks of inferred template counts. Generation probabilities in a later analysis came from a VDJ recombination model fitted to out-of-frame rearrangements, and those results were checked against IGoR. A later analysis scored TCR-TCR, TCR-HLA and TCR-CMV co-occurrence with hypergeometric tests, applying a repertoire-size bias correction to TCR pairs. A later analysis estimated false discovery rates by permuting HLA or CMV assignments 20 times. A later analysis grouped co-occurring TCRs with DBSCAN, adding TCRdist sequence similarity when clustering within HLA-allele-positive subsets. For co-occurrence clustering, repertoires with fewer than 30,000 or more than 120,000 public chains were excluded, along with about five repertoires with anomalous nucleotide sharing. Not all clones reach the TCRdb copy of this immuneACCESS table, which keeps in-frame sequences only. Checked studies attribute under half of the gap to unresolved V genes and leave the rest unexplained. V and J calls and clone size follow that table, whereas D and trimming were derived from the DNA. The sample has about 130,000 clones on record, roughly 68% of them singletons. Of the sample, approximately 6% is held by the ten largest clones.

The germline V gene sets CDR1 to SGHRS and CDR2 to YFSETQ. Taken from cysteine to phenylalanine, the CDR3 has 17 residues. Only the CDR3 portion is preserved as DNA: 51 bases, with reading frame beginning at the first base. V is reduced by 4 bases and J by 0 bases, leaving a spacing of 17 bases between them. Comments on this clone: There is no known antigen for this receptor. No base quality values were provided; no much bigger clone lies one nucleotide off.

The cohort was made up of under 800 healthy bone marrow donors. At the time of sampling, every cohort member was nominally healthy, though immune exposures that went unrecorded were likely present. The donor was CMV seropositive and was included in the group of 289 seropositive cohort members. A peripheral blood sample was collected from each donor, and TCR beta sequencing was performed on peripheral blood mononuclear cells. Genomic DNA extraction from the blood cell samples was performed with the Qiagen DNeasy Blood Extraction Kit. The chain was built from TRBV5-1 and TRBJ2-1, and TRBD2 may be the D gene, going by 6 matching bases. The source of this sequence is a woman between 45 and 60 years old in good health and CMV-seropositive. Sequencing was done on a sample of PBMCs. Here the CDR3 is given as CASSLTPSGVSYNEQFF. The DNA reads TGCGCCAGCAGCCTCACTCCGTCGGGAGTCTCCTACAATGAGCAGTTCTTC.